This passage covers 22 T cell receptor beta chains from one sample sequenced in a study of OX40 agonist ivuxolimab in advanced cancers. Sequencing was performed with immunoSEQ multiplex PCR; in TCRdb, only in-frame clones are kept and a portion is missing. The sample lists 49,000 or so clones; about 88% were seen once. The source material was CD4+ or CD8+ T cells sorted from blood, sampled in a trial of the OX40 agonist ivuxolimab. These receptors were collected from an adult with an advanced solid tumor such as melanoma, head and neck, liver or kidney cancer.

This rearrangement joins TRBV11-3 to TRBJ2-7; TRBD1 agrees at 7 bases. The V gene end was trimmed by 3 bases and the J gene end by 5 bases; junction bases not matched to a gene: 7. The CDR3 loop spans 14 amino acids. Germline CDR1 and CDR2: SGHNT and YENEEA. The CDR3 spells CASSLEDRADEQYF. The CDR3 nucleotides are TGTGCCAGCAGCTTGGAAGACAGGGCTGACGAGCAGTACTTC.

V and J are TRBV27 and TRBJ1-2; 9 nucleotides match TRBD1. Trimming removed 4 bases from V and 2 bases from J; junction bases left unmatched: 11. The CDR3 sequence is 17 residues long. Germline V gene lookup returns CDR1 MNHEY and CDR2 SMNVEV (reference sequence). In DNA, the CDR3 is TGTGCCAGCAGTTCGAGGACAGGGGACGGCGGAAACTATGGCTACACCTTC. Translated, it gives CASSSRTGDGGNYGYTF.

The V and J genes are TRBV7-2 and TRBJ1-5, with D maybe TRBD1 (5 bases). The V end was cut by 5 bases, the J end by 1 base, with 6 bases between. CDR1 and CDR2 (germline): SGHTA, FQGNSA. This CDR3 is built from 13 residues. CDR3 sequence: CASSRDSNQPQHF. CDR3 DNA: TGTGCCAGCAGCCGGGACAGCAATCAGCCCCAGCATTTT.

This clone was observed a single time. The chain links TRBV30 to TRBJ2-1, with D perhaps matching TRBD2 (6 bases). V was clipped by 2 bases and J by 8 bases, with 22 bases between them. The CDR3 extends over 16 amino acids. Germline CDR1 and CDR2: GTSNPN and SVGIG (reference sequence). The CDR3 loop is CAWSLGGTPGRDEQFF. CDR3 sequence (DNA): TGTGCCTGGAGTCTAGGCGGGACCCCTGGTCGGGATGAGCAGTTCTTC.

The CDR3 DNA follows: TGTGCCAGCAGCTTAGACTTGCTAGTTCTAGAGGAGGAGGGAGAGACCCAGTACTTC. It is translated as CASSLDLLVLEEEGETQYF. This chain links TRBV7-2 with TRBJ2-5; weak D call: TRBD2 (6 bases). Germline assignment: CDR1 SGHTA and CDR2 FQGNSA. Trimming removed 1 base at V and 4 bases at J, with 25 bases between. The length of the CDR3 is 19 residues.

V gene TRBV15 combines with J gene TRBJ1-1; 7 bases agree with TRBD1. The CDR3 has 13 amino acids. V lost 5 bases and J lost 7; bases outside the gene matches: 7. CDR1 is LNHNV, CDR2 YYDKDF, per germline (reference sequence). The CDR3 DNA reads TGTGCCACCAGCGAACAGGGGAGCGTTGAAGCTTTCTTT. Its protein product is CATSEQGSVEAFF. Filled out from reference TRBV15 and TRBJ1-1, the complete variable domain reads DAMVIQNPRYQVTQFGKPVTLSCSQTLNHNVMYWYQQKSSQAPKLLFHYYDKDFNNEADTPDNFQSRRPNTSFCFLDIRSPGLGDTAMYLCATSEQGSVEAFFGQGTRLTVV.

This chain uses TRBV7-3 with TRBJ2-1; D perhaps matches TRBD1 (6 bases). The V and J ends lost 4 bases and 8 bases respectively, with 12 bases between them. This CDR3 is 13 amino acids long. From germline, CDR1 is SGHTA and CDR2 FQGTGA. CDR3 in DNA: TGTGCCAGCAGCTCTACAGGGAACGATGAGCAGTTCTTC. It encodes CASSSTGNDEQFF.

In the case of this clone: This same CDR3 is encoded by further DNA sequences in the sample. The chain joins TRBV6-1 to TRBJ2-5; possible D gene TRBD2, 6 bases. Trimming took off 5 bases at V and 5 bases at J, with 15 bases between the two ends. The CDR3 is 14 amino acids. CDR1 MNHNS and CDR2 SASEGT come from the germline V gene. The DNA for the CDR3 is TGTGCCAGCAGTCCGGGTGTGGGGAGGGAGACCCAGTACTTC. It is translated as CASSPGVGRETQYF.

The rearrangement uses TRBV6-1 and TRBJ1-2; D may be TRBD1 (5 bases). Germline lookup yields CDR1 MNHNS and CDR2 SASEGT. The CDR3 is 13 amino acids. V was pared by 2 bases and J by 8 bases, with 12 bases between. For the CDR3, the DNA is TGTGCCAGCAGTGAAATGGCGGGGACGGGCTACACCTTC. Translating it yields CASSEMAGTGYTF.

V and J are TRBV6-4 and TRBJ2-1; 14 positions match TRBD2. Looked up from germline, CDR1 is MRHNA and CDR2 is SNTAGT. V dropped 4 bases and J dropped 8; count of bases not matched to a gene: 10. CDR3 length equals 17 residues. CDR3 residues: CASSAVTSGGGFDEQFF. In DNA form, the CDR3 reads TGTGCCAGCAGTGCCGTGACTAGCGGGGGGGGATTCGATGAGCAGTTCTTC.

V gene TRBV5-6 combines with J gene TRBJ2-1; 8 nucleotides match TRBD2. Germline V gene sequence: CDR1 SGHDT, CDR2 YYEEEE. The CDR3 contains 16 residues. Trimming removed 0 bases from V and 4 bases from J; junction bases left unmatched: 6. The CDR3 loop is CASSLGWGLVYNEQFF. As DNA, the CDR3 is TGTGCCAGCAGCTTGGGGTGGGGACTAGTATACAATGAGCAGTTCTTC.

The genes are TRBV5-6 and TRBJ1-4; D gene unclear. Between the trimmed V and J ends, which lost 4 bases and 0 bases, there was a span of 10 bases. The germline V gene has CDR1 SGHDT and CDR2 YYEEEE. The CDR3 loop spans 15 amino acids. CDR3 in DNA: TGTGCCAGCAGCCCCGACGGCGCAACTAATGAAAAACTGTTTTTT. Amino acid sequence: CASSPDGATNEKLFF. The whole variable domain, filled in from reference TRBV5-6 and TRBJ1-4, reads DAGVTQSPTHLIKTRGQQVTLRCSPKSGHDTVSWYQQALGQGPQFIFQYYEEEERQRGNFPDRFSGHQFPNYSSELNVNALLLGDSALYLCASSPDGATNEKLFFGSGTQLSVL.

This chain links TRBV5-1 with TRBJ2-1, with TRBD2 matching over 10 bases. The J segment lost 3 bases and the V segment lost 0 bases, leaving 3 bases of the junction unmatched. This CDR3 is 16 amino acids long. The germline CDR1 and CDR2 sequences are SGHRS and YFSETQ. DNA of the CDR3: TGCGCCAGCAGCTTGGGAGCGGGAGGGAGCTACAATGAGCAGTTCTTC. This sequence encodes CASSLGAGGSYNEQFF.

This clone was observed a few times. The J gene is TRBJ2-1, the V gene TRBV11-2, with D tentatively TRBD1 or TRBD2 (5 bases each). This CDR3 has 14 amino acids. Germline CDR1 SGHAT, CDR2 FQNNGV. The V and J ends lost 5 bases and 3 bases respectively, with 11 bases between them. CDR3 amino acids: CASSRDGGYNEQFF. CDR3 coding DNA: TGTGCCAGCAGCCGTGATGGGGGCTACAATGAGCAGTTCTTC. The variable domain in full, with the rest retrieved from reference TRBV11-2 and TRBJ2-1, is EAGVAQSPRYKIIEKRQSVAFWCNPISGHATLYWYQQILGQGPKLLIQFQNNGVVDDSQLPKDRFSAERLKGVDSTLKIQPAKLEDSAVYLCASSRDGGYNEQFFGPGTRLTVL.

The chain carries TRBV14 and TRBJ2-7; D remains ambiguous. Germline lookup yields CDR1 SGHDN and CDR2 FVKESK. The V gene lost 0 bases and the J gene lost 7 bases, with 13 bases spanning the gap. The length of the CDR3 is 14 residues. CDR3 residues: CASSQDPSSGEQYF. The CDR3 coding sequence is TGTGCCAGCAGCCAAGACCCCTCCTCCGGAGAGCAGTACTTC.

V gene TRBV15 combines with J gene TRBJ2-3, with TRBD1 matching 10 bases. The germline V gene has CDR1 LNHNV and CDR2 YYDKDF (reference sequence). Trimming removed 0 bases from V and 1 base from J; junction bases left unmatched: 1. This CDR3 has 16 residues. The CDR3 loop is CATSREGTGGTDTQYF. CDR3 DNA sequence: TGTGCCACCAGCAGAGAAGGGACAGGGGGCACAGATACGCAGTATTTT.

The V call is TRBV18, the J call TRBJ1-4; 8 bases are a match to TRBD1. The J segment lost 6 bases and the V segment lost 3 bases, leaving 6 bases of the junction unmatched. The V gene's germline CDR1 is KGHSH and CDR2 LQKENI. The CDR3 covers 15 residues. CDR3 nucleotide sequence: TGTGCCAGCTCACCGAGGGGACAGGCCGATGAAAAACTGTTTTTT. It translates to CASSPRGQADEKLFF.

V gene TRBV4-3 combines with J gene TRBJ1-5; D is uncertain. With 0 bases removed from V and 5 bases from J, the gap between germline ends came to 20 bases. In germline, CDR1 is LGHNA, CDR2 YSLEER. The CDR3 is made up of 18 amino acids. CDR3 residues: CASSQDFERAQGYQPQHF. DNA of the CDR3: TGCGCCAGCAGCCAAGATTTCGAGAGGGCCCAAGGTTATCAGCCCCAGCATTTT.

The gene calls are TRBV19 and TRBJ1-5; D remains unclear. The CDR3 loop spans 16 amino acids. Germline CDR1 reads LNHDA; CDR2 reads SQIVND (reference sequence). The V gene lost 3 bases and the J gene lost 2 bases, with 14 bases spanning the gap. The CDR3 nucleotides read TGTGCCAGTAGTATTTGGACCTTCAGCGGCAATCAGCCCCAGCATTTT. Translation gives CASSIWTFSGNQPQHF.

The chain recombines TRBV19 with TRBJ1-5; the D is unclear. Germline V gene sequence: CDR1 LNHDA, CDR2 SQIVND (reference sequence). Trimming pared 7 bases from V and 0 bases from J, leaving 4 bases between. This CDR3 is built from 12 residues. As DNA, the CDR3 is TGTGCCAGTAAGGATAGCAATCAGCCCCAGCATTTT. It yields the protein CASKDSNQPQHF.

With regard to this clone: Distinct nucleotide sequences in the sample also encode this CDR3. The CDR3 region is CASSLSGGRGGEAFF. The DNA for the CDR3 is TGTGCCAGCAGCTTGAGCGGGGGCCGGGGCGGTGAAGCTTTCTTT. The rearrangement links TRBV5-4 to TRBJ1-1, with D maybe TRBD1 (6 bases). The CDR3 has 15 residues. CDR1 is SGHNT, CDR2 YYREEE, per germline (reference sequence). Trimming cost V 1 base and J 7 bases, with 17 bases left between them.

This clone has only one observation. The gene calls are TRBV18 and TRBJ2-7; the D gene is possibly TRBD1 (5 bases). The CDR3 spans 14 residues. The germline gives CDR1 KGHSH, CDR2 LQKENI. Trimming took 3 bases from V and 3 from J, leaving 12 bases between them. CDR3 region: CASSPGREDYEQYF. The CDR3 DNA reads as TGTGCCAGCTCACCCGGCAGGGAAGACTACGAGCAGTACTTC.